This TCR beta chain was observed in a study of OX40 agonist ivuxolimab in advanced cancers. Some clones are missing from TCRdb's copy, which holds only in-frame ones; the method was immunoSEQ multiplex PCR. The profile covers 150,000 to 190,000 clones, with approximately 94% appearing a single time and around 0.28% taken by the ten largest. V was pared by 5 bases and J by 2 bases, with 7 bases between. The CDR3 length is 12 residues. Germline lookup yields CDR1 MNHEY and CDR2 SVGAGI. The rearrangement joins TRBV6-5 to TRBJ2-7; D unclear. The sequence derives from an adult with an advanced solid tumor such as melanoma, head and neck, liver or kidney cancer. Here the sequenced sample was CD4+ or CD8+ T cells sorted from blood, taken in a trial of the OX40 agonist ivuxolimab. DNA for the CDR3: TGTGCCAGCAGTGAGTACACCTACGAGCAGTACTTC. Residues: CASSEYTYEQYF.